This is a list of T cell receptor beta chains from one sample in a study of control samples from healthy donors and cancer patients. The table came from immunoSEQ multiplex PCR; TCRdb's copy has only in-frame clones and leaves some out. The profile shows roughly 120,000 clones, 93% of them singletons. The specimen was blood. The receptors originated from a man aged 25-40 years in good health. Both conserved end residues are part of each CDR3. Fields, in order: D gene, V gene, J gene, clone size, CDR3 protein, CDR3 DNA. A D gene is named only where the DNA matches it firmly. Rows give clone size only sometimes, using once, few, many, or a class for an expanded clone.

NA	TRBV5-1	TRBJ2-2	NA	CASSLRLSANTGELFF	TGCGCCAGCAGTTTAAGGCTCTCTGCGAACACCGGGGAGCTGTTTTTT
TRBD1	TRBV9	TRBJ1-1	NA	CASSTWDRGTEAFF	TGTGCCAGCAGCACTTGGGACAGGGGCACTGAAGCTTTCTTT
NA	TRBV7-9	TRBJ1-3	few	CASSPTGQSSGNTIYF	TGTGCCAGCAGCCCAACCGGACAGTCCTCTGGAAACACCATATATTTT
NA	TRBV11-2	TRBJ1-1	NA	CASSSRRSSRANTEAFF	TGTGCCAGCAGCTCGCGCAGGTCGTCCCGAGCGAACACTGAAGCTTTCTTT
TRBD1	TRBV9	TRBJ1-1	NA	CASSVYRTGRTEAFF	TGTGCCAGCAGCGTTTACCGGACAGGGCGGACTGAAGCTTTCTTT
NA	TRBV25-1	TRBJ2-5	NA	CASHPGGQETQYF	TGTGCCAGTCACCCCGGGGGACAGGAGACCCAGTACTTC
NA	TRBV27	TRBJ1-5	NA	CASSLRGRNQPQHF	TGTGCCAGCAGTTTACGAGGGAGAAATCAGCCCCAGCATTTT
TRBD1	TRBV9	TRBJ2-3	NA	CASSYRTGVTDTQYF	TGTGCCAGCAGCTACCGGACAGGGGTTACAGATACGCAGTATTTT
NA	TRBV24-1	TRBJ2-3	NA	CATSDLRADTQYF	TGTGCCACCAGTGATTTGAGAGCAGATACGCAGTATTTT
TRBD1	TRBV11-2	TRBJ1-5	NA	CASSQGRKQGAGNQPQHF	TGTGCCAGCAGCCAGGGGAGGAAACAGGGGGCAGGCAATCAGCCCCAGCATTTT
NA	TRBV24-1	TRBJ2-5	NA	CATSDRSWGGETQYF	TGTGCCACCAGTGATCGCTCGTGGGGAGGAGAGACCCAGTACTTC
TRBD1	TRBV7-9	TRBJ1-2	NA	CASSDGTGGRNGYTF	TGTGCCAGCAGCGACGGGACAGGGGGAAGGAATGGCTACACCTTC
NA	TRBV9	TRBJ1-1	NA	CASSGQGYMNTEAFF	TGTGCCAGCAGCGGCCAGGGATACATGAACACTGAAGCTTTCTTT
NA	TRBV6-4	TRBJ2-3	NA	CASSGGPADTQYF	TGTGCCAGCAGTGGCGGCCCGGCGGATACGCAGTATTTT
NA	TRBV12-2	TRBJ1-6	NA	CASPTDPPPITRGQGASNSPLHF	TGTGCAAGTCCCACAGATCCCCCCCCGATAACGAGGGGGCAGGGGGCAAGTAATTCACCCCTCCACTTT
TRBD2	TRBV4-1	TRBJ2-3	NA	CASSPKSSGGATDTQYF	TGCGCCAGCAGCCCTAAATCCAGCGGGGGGGCCACAGATACGCAGTATTTT
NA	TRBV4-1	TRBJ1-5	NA	CASSQDQGGNQPQHF	TGCGCCAGCAGCCAAGACCAAGGGGGCAATCAGCCCCAGCATTTT
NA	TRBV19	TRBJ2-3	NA	CASSIAGRGLRTDTQYF	TGTGCCAGTAGTATAGCAGGCCGGGGGCTGAGGACGGATACGCAGTATTTT
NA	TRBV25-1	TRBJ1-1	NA	CASSAWGRQAGGFEAFF	TGTGCCAGCAGTGCCTGGGGTAGACAGGCCGGAGGGTTCGAAGCTTTCTTT
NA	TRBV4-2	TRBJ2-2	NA	CASSQDRGVGELFF	TGTGCCAGCAGCCAAGATAGGGGTGTAGGGGAGCTGTTTTTT
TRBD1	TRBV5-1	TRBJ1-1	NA	CASSARRLDRGTEAFF	TGCGCCAGCAGCGCTCGGAGATTAGACAGGGGCACTGAAGCTTTCTTT
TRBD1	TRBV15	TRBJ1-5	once	CATSTGAVDQPQHF	TGTGCCACCTCCACAGGGGCTGTTGATCAGCCCCAGCATTTT
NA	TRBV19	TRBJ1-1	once	CASSWWDTEAFF	TGTGCCAGTAGTTGGTGGGACACTGAAGCTTTCTTT
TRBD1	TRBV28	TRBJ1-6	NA	CASSLRQTGGNSPLHF	TGTGCCAGCAGTTTAAGGCAGACAGGGGGAAATTCACCCCTCCACTTT
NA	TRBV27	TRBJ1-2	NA	CASRTGSLGGYTF	TGTGCCAGCAGGACCGGGTCATTGGGTGGCTACACCTTC
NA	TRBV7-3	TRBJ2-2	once	CASRFTPMGGELFF	TGTGCCAGCAGATTTACGCCCATGGGCGGGGAGCTGTTTTTT
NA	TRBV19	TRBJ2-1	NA	CASSIRPTGNYNEQFF	TGTGCCAGTAGTATACGCCCCACGGGGAACTACAATGAGCAGTTCTTC
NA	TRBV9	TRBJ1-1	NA	CASSVAKPGLNTEAFF	TGTGCCAGCAGCGTAGCTAAGCCCGGCCTGAACACTGAAGCTTTCTTT
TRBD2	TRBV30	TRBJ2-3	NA	CAWSAGLAGGGDTQYF	TGTGCCTGGAGTGCCGGACTAGCGGGGGGTGGGGATACGCAGTATTTT
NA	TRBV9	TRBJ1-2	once	CASSAGWGGGMDYGYTF	TGTGCCAGCAGTGCTGGGTGGGGGGGTGGTATGGACTATGGCTACACCTTC
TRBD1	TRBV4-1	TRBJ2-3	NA	CASSHLTGDKYSTDTQYF	TGCGCCAGCAGCCACCTAACAGGGGACAAATATAGCACAGATACGCAGTATTTT
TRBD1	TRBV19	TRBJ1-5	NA	CASRTGESNQPQHF	TGTGCCAGTAGGACAGGGGAAAGCAATCAGCCCCAGCATTTT
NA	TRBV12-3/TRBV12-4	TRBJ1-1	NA	CASSPRQDTEAFF	TGTGCCAGCAGTCCCAGACAAGACACTGAAGCTTTCTTT
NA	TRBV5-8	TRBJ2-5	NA	CASSFGGIETQYF	TGTGCCAGCAGCTTCGGAGGAATAGAGACCCAGTACTTC
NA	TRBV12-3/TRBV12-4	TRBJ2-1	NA	CASSLKGYNEQFF	TGTGCCAGCAGTTTAAAAGGGTACAATGAGCAGTTCTTC
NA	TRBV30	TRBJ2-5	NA	CALEGLVETQYF	TGTGCCCTGGAGGGGCTAGTCGAGACCCAGTACTTC
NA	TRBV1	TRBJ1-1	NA	CTSRREMNTEAFF	TGCACCAGCAGGCGGGAGATGAACACTGAAGCTTTCTTT